The 30 T cell receptor beta chains presented below share a single source sample, sequenced in a study of brain T cells in children with intractable seizures. Some clones are missing from TCRdb's copy, which holds only in-frame ones; the method was immunoSEQ multiplex PCR. The profile shows about 64,000 clones, approximately 94% of them singletons. The specimen comprised peripheral blood, sampled at surgery. The receptors come from a boy in the first two years of life with focal cortical dysplasia and intractable seizures.

The chain combines TRBV6-5 with TRBJ1-2; 9 bases align to TRBD1. With 5 bases clipped from V and 2 bases from J, the junction kept 6 bases outside the gene matches. CDR3 size: 15 residues. Germline-derived CDR1 and CDR2 are MNHEY and SVGAGI. The CDR3: CASSRVTGGNYGYTF. The CDR3 coding sequence is TGTGCCAGCAGTCGCGTGACAGGGGGGAACTATGGCTACACCTTC.

V is TRBV7-2 and J is TRBJ2-7; TRBD2 might be the D (7 bases). The germline CDR1 and CDR2 sequences are SGHTA and FQGNSA. The V end lost 3 bases, the J end lost 2 bases, and 14 bases lay between the germline ends. This CDR3 region has 15 residues. In nucleotides, the CDR3 is TGTGCCAGCAGCTTTGGAGTAGGGGGGGCCTACGAGCAGTACTTC. It yields the protein CASSFGVGGAYEQYF. The variable domain in full, with the rest retrieved from reference TRBV7-2 and TRBJ2-7, is GAGVSQSPSNKVTEKGKDVELRCDPISGHTALYWYRQSLGQGLEFLIYFQGNSAPDKSGLPSDRFSAERTGGSVSTLTIQRTQQEDSAVYLCASSFGVGGAYEQYFGPGTRLTVT.

The rearrangement links TRBV5-4 to TRBJ2-7; TRBD2 aligns across 9 bases. V was clipped by 2 bases and J by 3 bases; unmatched bases: 9. Germline-derived CDR1 and CDR2 are SGHNT and YYREEE (reference sequence). The CDR3 extends over 16 amino acids. The CDR3 nucleotides read TGTGCCAGCAGCTTTTCTGGCGGGAGGGCGATCTACGAGCAGTACTTC. This codes for CASSFSGGRAIYEQYF. Using reference TRBV5-4 and TRBJ2-7 for the parts outside the CDR3, the full variable domain is ETGVTQSPTHLIKTRGQQVTLRCSSQSGHNTVSWYQQALGQGPQFIFQYYREEENGRGNFPPRFSGLQFPNYSSELNVNALELDDSALYLCASSFSGGRAIYEQYFGPGTRLTVT.

The V call is TRBV5-1, the J call TRBJ2-5; D gene ambiguous. Trimming took 1 base from V and 0 from J, leaving 13 bases between them. Germline V gene lookup returns CDR1 SGHRS and CDR2 YFSETQ. This CDR3 is 16 amino acids long. The CDR3 sequence is CASSLSGQVYQETQYF. The CDR3 region has the DNA TGCGCCAGCAGCTTGAGTGGGCAGGTATACCAAGAGACCCAGTACTTC.

The V and J genes are TRBV10-3 and TRBJ2-6; 9 positions agree with TRBD2. Losses at the gene ends were 4 bases for V and 3 bases for J; bases not matched to a gene: 7. Germline CDR1 ENHRY, CDR2 SYGVKD. The CDR3 contains 17 residues. For the CDR3, the DNA is TGTGCCATCAGTGTGGGTAGCGGGAGTCTTGGGGCCAACGTCCTGACTTTC. This codes for CAISVGSGSLGANVLTF.

The chain uses TRBV19 and TRBJ2-7; 8 nucleotides line up with TRBD1. This CDR3 is 14 amino acids long. From germline, CDR1 is LNHDA and CDR2 SQIVND (reference sequence). J lost 4 bases, V lost 6 bases, and 8 bases had no gene match. The CDR3 DNA reads TGTGCCAGTAGCACGACGGACAGGGAGTACGAGCAGTACTTC. Translating gives CASSTTDREYEQYF.

The genes are TRBV6-5 and TRBJ2-1; 11 bases align to TRBD2. Germline V gene lookup returns CDR1 MNHEY and CDR2 SVGAGI. The CDR3 contains 13 residues. Losses at the gene ends were 4 bases for V and 7 bases for J; bases not matched to a gene: 0. This chain's CDR3 is CASSLAGGNEQFF. The CDR3 DNA reads as TGTGCCAGCAGTTTAGCGGGAGGGAATGAGCAGTTCTTC.

CDR3: CASSLPRETGELFF. For the CDR3, the DNA is TGTGCCAGCAGCCTCCCAAGGGAAACCGGGGAGCTGTTTTTT. V is TRBV7-9 and J is TRBJ2-2; D remains unclear. CDR3 length: 14 residues. The germline gives CDR1 SEHNR, CDR2 FQNEAQ (reference sequence). V was cut by 5 bases and J by 5 bases, with 12 bases left in between.

J is TRBJ2-7 and V is TRBV19; 8 nucleotides match TRBD2. The CDR3 runs 15 residues. Germline trimming cut 10 bases from V and 4 bases from J; bases unmatched to any gene: 15. The germline V gene encodes CDR1 LNHDA and CDR2 SQIVND (reference sequence). CDR3 loop: CATRTNSGSSYEQYF. The CDR3 coding sequence is TGTGCCACCCGGACTAACAGCGGGAGTTCTTACGAGCAGTACTTC.

This rearrangement joins TRBV12-5 to TRBJ2-1, with TRBD1 as a possible D gene (5 bases). This CDR3 has 15 residues. The V gene's germline CDR1 is LGHNT and CDR2 FRNRAP. Trimming removed 3 bases from V and 0 bases from J, with 9 bases in between. The CDR3, as DNA: TGTGCTAGTGGTTTAATCCAGGGCTCCTACAATGAGCAGTTCTTC. It translates to CASGLIQGSYNEQFF.

The rearrangement joins TRBV6-2 or TRBV6-3 to TRBJ1-5; D possibly corresponds to TRBD1 (5 bases). Germline CDR1 MNHEY, CDR2 SVGEGT. The CDR3 covers 14 residues. V was clipped by 2 bases and J by 3 bases, with 8 bases between them. CDR3 nucleotide sequence: TGTGCCAGCAGTTACGGGGGGAACAATCAGCCCCAGCATTTT. It codes for CASSYGGNNQPQHF.

The genes are TRBV5-6 and TRBJ1-5; D gene unclear. Deletions cut 3 bases from V and 1 base from J, with 8 bases between. CDR1 is SGHDT and CDR2 is YYEEEE in the germline V gene. The CDR3 loop spans 14 amino acids. As DNA, the CDR3 is TGTGCCAGCAGCTGGATGGGGAGCAATCAGCCCCAGCATTTT. It yields the protein CASSWMGSNQPQHF.

V usage is TRBV7-2 and J usage is TRBJ1-4; D gene ambiguous. CDR1 is SGHTA, CDR2 FQGNSA, per germline. V was clipped by 1 base and J by 5 bases, with 11 bases between them. The CDR3 totals 15 residues. The CDR3 DNA reads TGTGCCAGCAGCTTAGTCGGCACGTCCAATGAAAAACTGTTTTTT. Residues: CASSLVGTSNEKLFF.

This chain connects TRBV9 to TRBJ1-4; D uncertain. Germline V lookup: CDR1 SGDLS, CDR2 YYNGEE. Trimming cost V 0 bases and J 7 bases, with 7 bases left between them. This CDR3 has 13 residues. CDR3 coding DNA: TGTGCCAGCAGCGTAGGGAACAGTGAAAAACTGTTTTTT. It codes for CASSVGNSEKLFF.

In its sample, this clone was seen a few times. The gene calls are TRBV28 and TRBJ1-5; TRBD1 aligns across 12 bases. Germline CDR1 is MDHEN and CDR2 is SYDVKM. The ends lost 6 bases at V and 0 bases at J; junction bases unmatched: 3. CDR3 length: 16 amino acids. The CDR3 nucleotides are TGTGCCAGCAGGGGACAGGGGGCATATAGCAATCAGCCCCAGCATTTT. Amino acids: CASRGQGAYSNQPQHF.

V is TRBV27 and J is TRBJ2-1; no clear D. V gave up 7 bases and J gave up 4 bases, with 8 bases separating them. Per the germline V gene, CDR1 is MNHEY and CDR2 is SMNVEV (reference sequence). This CDR3 has 12 amino acids. The CDR3 nucleotides are TGTGCCAGCAAGGGCCTTTACAATGAGCAGTTCTTC. Translating gives CASKGLYNEQFF.

This clone was found once. The chain recombines TRBV4-2 with TRBJ2-7; possibly TRBD1 or TRBD2 for D (5 bases each). Germline lookup yields CDR1 LGHNA and CDR2 YNFKEQ. V was clipped by 0 bases and J by 6 bases, with 15 bases between them. This CDR3 is 15 amino acids long. Written as DNA, the CDR3 is TGTGCCAGCAGCCAAGATGCCGGGACCCGCCGCGAGCAGTACTTC. Translating it yields CASSQDAGTRREQYF.

The rearrangement uses TRBV11-2 and TRBJ2-1; perhaps TRBD2 as D (5 bases). Trimming left V 5 bases short and J 5 bases short, with 10 bases between. The germline V gene has CDR1 SGHAT and CDR2 FQNNGV. This CDR3 is built from 13 residues. The CDR3 bases are TGTGCCAGCAGCCTTGGACTTAACAATGAGCAGTTCTTC. It codes for CASSLGLNNEQFF.

V usage is TRBV3-1 (or the pseudogene TRBV3-2) and J usage is TRBJ2-1, with D possibly matching TRBD2 (5 bases). CDR3 length: 15 amino acids. Germline CDR1 and CDR2: LGHDT and YNNKEL (reference sequence). The V end was cut by 1 base, the J end by 10 bases, with 17 bases between. The CDR3 coding sequence is TGTGCCAGCAGCCAAGTATGGACTCGTCGAGAGGAGCAGTTCTTC. This encodes CASSQVWTRREEQFF.

The chain joins TRBV4-1 to TRBJ1-5, with TRBD1 as a possible D gene (6 bases). The CDR3 has 14 residues. Per germline, CDR1 MGHRA and CDR2 YSYEKL. V was clipped by 5 bases and J by 4 bases, with 12 bases between them. The CDR3 coding sequence is TGCGCCAGCAGCACAGGGTTGTGGAATCAGCCCCAGCATTTT. Its translation: CASSTGLWNQPQHF.

The CDR3 region is CASRRQGANTEAFF. DNA for the CDR3: TGTGCCAGCAGAAGACAGGGGGCGAACACTGAAGCTTTCTTT. The chain uses TRBV2 and TRBJ1-1, with TRBD1 matching 10 bases. The junction had 2 bases not matched to a gene; V was cut back by 6 bases and J by 1 base. CDR3 size: 14 residues. In germline, CDR1 is SNHLY, CDR2 FYNNEI.

The V gene is TRBV9, the J gene TRBJ1-6, with D perhaps TRBD1 (5 bases). V lost 0 bases and J lost 7, with 11 bases in between. There are 15 residues in the CDR3. Per the germline V gene, CDR1 is SGDLS and CDR2 is YYNGEE. CDR3: CASSVGGGENSPLHF. CDR3 bases: TGTGCCAGCAGCGTAGGTGGGGGGGAAAATTCACCCCTCCACTTT.

The chain combines TRBV7-2 with TRBJ1-3; a weak D match, TRBD1 (5 bases). The germline CDR1 and CDR2 sequences are SGHTA and FQGNSA. The CDR3 covers 15 residues. Trimming left V 5 bases short and J 0 bases short, with 11 bases between. In DNA, the CDR3 is TGTGCCAGCAGCGCCGGGACTCACTCTGGAAACACCATATATTTT. Translation: CASSAGTHSGNTIYF.

The rearrangement joins TRBV18 to TRBJ1-4; the match to TRBD1 covers 8 bases. V shed 3 bases, J shed 0 bases, and the junction held 6 bases outside the gene matches. Per germline, CDR1 KGHSH and CDR2 LQKENI. The CDR3 loop spans 17 amino acids. For the CDR3, the DNA is TGTGCCAGCTCACCGGGACAGGCGCCCTCAACTAATGAAAAACTGTTTTTT. Its protein is CASSPGQAPSTNEKLFF.

This rearrangement joins TRBV7-2 to TRBJ2-2; 10 bases align to TRBD1. The CDR3 length is 18 residues. V was clipped by 2 bases and J by 5 bases; unmatched bases: 11. Germline CDR1 and CDR2: SGHTA and FQGNSA. The CDR3 DNA sequence: TGTGCCAGCAGCTTAACGCGGACGGGACAGGGGAAAACCGGGGAGCTGTTTTTT. Residues: CASSLTRTGQGKTGELFF. The whole variable domain, filled in from reference TRBV7-2 and TRBJ2-2, reads GAGVSQSPSNKVTEKGKDVELRCDPISGHTALYWYRQSLGQGLEFLIYFQGNSAPDKSGLPSDRFSAERTGGSVSTLTIQRTQQEDSAVYLCASSLTRTGQGKTGELFFGEGSRLTVL.

The chain carries TRBV15 and TRBJ1-3, with no clear D. CDR3 size: 16 residues. The V gene lost 3 bases and the J gene lost 0 bases, with 12 bases spanning the gap. CDR1 LNHNV and CDR2 YYDKDF come from the germline V gene (reference sequence). CDR3 in amino acids: CATSSAPNPSGNTIYF. The CDR3, as DNA: TGTGCCACCAGCAGTGCCCCCAATCCCTCTGGAAACACCATATATTTT.

V usage is TRBV29-1 and J usage is TRBJ1-1; D uncertain. The length of the CDR3 is 15 residues. V gave up 6 bases and J gave up 2 bases, with 19 bases separating them. The V gene's germline CDR1 is SQVTM and CDR2 ANQGSEA. The CDR3 loop reads CSVTDPGSSNTEAFF. The CDR3, as DNA: TGCAGCGTCACAGATCCGGGCAGCTCTAACACTGAAGCTTTCTTT.

The chain carries TRBV6-6 and TRBJ2-7; D perhaps matches TRBD2 (6 bases). The CDR3 covers 15 residues. Germline-derived CDR1 and CDR2 are MNHNY and SVGAGI (reference sequence). Deletions cut 0 bases from V and 3 bases from J, with 12 bases between. CDR3 sequence: CASSYSGGTVYEQYF. CDR3 sequence (DNA): TGTGCCAGCAGTTACTCCGGCGGGACCGTCTACGAGCAGTACTTC.

The V gene is TRBV7-8, the J gene TRBJ2-6; possibly TRBD1 for D (5 bases). Germline V gene data show CDR1 as SGHVS and CDR2 as FQNEAQ. V lost 8 bases to trimming and J lost 0 bases, with 8 bases between them. The CDR3 is 14 amino acids. The CDR3 here is CASGAFSGANVLTF. The CDR3 DNA reads as TGTGCCAGCGGGGCCTTCTCTGGGGCCAACGTCCTGACTTTC.

The V call is TRBV14, the J call TRBJ2-1, with D possibly TRBD1 on 5 matching bases. Trimming stripped 2 bases from V and 2 bases from J, with 10 bases between. In germline, CDR1 is SGHDN, CDR2 FVKESK. This CDR3 spans 15 amino acids. The CDR3 DNA reads as TGTGCCAGCAGCCAACCCCAGGGAACCTACAATGAGCAGTTCTTC. It translates to CASSQPQGTYNEQFF.